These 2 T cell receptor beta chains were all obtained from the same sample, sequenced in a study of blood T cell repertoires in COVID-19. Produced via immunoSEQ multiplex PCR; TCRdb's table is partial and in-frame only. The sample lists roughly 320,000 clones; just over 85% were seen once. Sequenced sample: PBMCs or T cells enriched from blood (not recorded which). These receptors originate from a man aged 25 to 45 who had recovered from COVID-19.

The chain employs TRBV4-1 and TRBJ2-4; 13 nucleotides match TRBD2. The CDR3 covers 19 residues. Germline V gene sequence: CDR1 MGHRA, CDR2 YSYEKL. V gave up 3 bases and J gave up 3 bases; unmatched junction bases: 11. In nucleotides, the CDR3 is TGCGCCAGCAGCCACACCGGGACTAGCGGGAAATGGGGCAAAAACATTCAGTACTTC. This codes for CASSHTGTSGKWGKNIQYF.

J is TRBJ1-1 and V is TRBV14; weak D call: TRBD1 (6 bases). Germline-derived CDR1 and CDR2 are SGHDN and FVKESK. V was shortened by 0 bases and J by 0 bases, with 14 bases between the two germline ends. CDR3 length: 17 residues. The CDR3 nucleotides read TGTGCCAGCAGCCAAGAGGTCGGGAACAGGGTGAACACTGAAGCTTTCTTT. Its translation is CASSQEVGNRVNTEAFF.